The rows below give T cell receptor beta chains drawn from one sample of a study of vaccination and CD4 T cells after COVID-19. Their specific antigens are unknown. TCRdb ran MiXCR on the PCR reads and lists one entry per CDR3 protein. The sample gives about 15,000 distinct CDR3 sequences, 60% to 70% of which show up once; 6.2% is in the top ten. Material for sequencing was CD4+ T cells from blood, cultured in vitro. All receptors derive from a human donor who had recovered from COVID-19. Both conserved end residues are part of each CDR3. D genes are given only for firm matches. Not all rows give a size; the values are once, few, many and, for expanded clones, a class.

J gene | V gene | clone size | D gene | CDR3 DNA | CDR3 protein
TRBJ1-6 | TRBV2 | few | - | TGTGCCAGCAGGGCAGGGGATAATTCACCCCTCCACTTT | CASRAGDNSPLHF
TRBJ1-2 | TRBV4-1 | - | TRBD1 | TGCGCCAGCAGCCAGGGACAGCCGACCCATGGCTACACCTTC | CASSQGQPTHGYTF
TRBJ2-7 | TRBV2 | once | TRBD2 | TGTGCCAGCAGTAGGACTAGCGGGTCCACCTACGAGCAGTACTTC | CASSRTSGSTYEQYF
TRBJ1-1 | TRBV11-3 | - | - | TGTGCCAGCAGCTTAGCTGATAATCGAGCTTTCTTT | CASSLADNRAFF
TRBJ1-5 | TRBV20-1 | - | - | TGCAGTGCTAGTAACTGGCGGAATAATCAGCCCCAGCATTTT | CSASNWRNNQPQHF
TRBJ2-3 | TRBV20-1 | few | - | TGCAGTGCCCCGACCCTCCCAAATCGCACAGATACGCAGTATTTT | CSAPTLPNRTDTQYF
TRBJ2-7 | TRBV11-2 | - | TRBD1 | TGTGCCAGCAGCTTAATGAGGACAGGTCCCTACGAGCAGTACTTC | CASSLMRTGPYEQYF
TRBJ1-6 | TRBV20-1 | - | TRBD1 | TGCAGTGCTAAGGGACAGGGGTATTCACCCCTCCACTTT | CSAKGQGYSPLHF
TRBJ1-1 | TRBV6-1 | - | TRBD1 | TGTGCCATCAGTGAGTCGGGACAGGCCACTGAAGCTTTCTTT | CAISESGQATEAFF
TRBJ2-5 | TRBV6-2/TRBV6-3 | - | - | TGTGCCAGCAGCCACCGCTGGGCGGAAGAGACCCAGTACTTC | CASSHRWAEETQYF
TRBJ2-7 | TRBV6-2/TRBV6-3 | - | - | TGTGCCAGTATGACCGGGACATCCTACGAGCAGTACTTC | CASMTGTSYEQYF
TRBJ2-3 | TRBV11-3 | - | - | TGTGCCAGCAGCTTAGCGGGAAGTACAGATACGCAGTATTTT | CASSLAGSTDTQYF
TRBJ1-6 | TRBV7-8 | - | TRBD1 | TGTGCCAGCAGTCTCAAACAGGGGAGGTTTTCACCCCTCCACTTT | CASSLKQGRFSPLHF
TRBJ2-1 | TRBV7-2 | - | TRBD2 | TGTGCCAGCAGCCTCCCGGGACTAGCTACAGAGAATGAGCAGTTCTTC | CASSLPGLATENEQFF
TRBJ1-1 | TRBV20-1 | - | - | TGCAGTGCTCGTCTGTACAGAACAGCTTTCTTT | CSARLYRTAFF
TRBJ2-2 | TRBV2 | few | TRBD1 | TGTGCCAGCCAAGACAGGGGCGGCGGGGAGCTGTTTTTT | CASQDRGGGELFF
TRBJ1-5 | TRBV6-2/TRBV6-3 | - | TRBD1 | TGTGCCAGCAGCCAAGACGGGACAGTATATAGCAATCAGCCCCAGCATTTT | CASSQDGTVYSNQPQHF
TRBJ1-1 | TRBV29-1 | - | - | TGCAGCGTTGAAGATGGCTACACTGAAGCTTTCTTT | CSVEDGYTEAFF
TRBJ1-1 | TRBV29-1 | once | - | TGCAGCGTTGGAAGACAGTACACTGAAGCTTTCTTT | CSVGRQYTEAFF
TRBJ2-7 | TRBV20-1 | - | - | TGCAGTGCCGCTTCAGGGCACGAGCAGTACTTC | CSAASGHEQYF
TRBJ1-2 | TRBV7-2 | few | - | TGTGCCAGCAGCTTAAGGGGGGCTCATGGCTACACCTTC | CASSLRGAHGYTF
TRBJ2-7 | TRBV7-2 | - | TRBD2 | TGTGCCAGCAGCTTGAGCGGGGGCGAGGAGCAGTACTTC | CASSLSGGEEQYF
TRBJ2-1 | TRBV7-2 | - | TRBD2 | TGTGCCAGCAGCTTACTCAGCGGGAGCTCCTACAATGAGCAGTTCTTC | CASSLLSGSSYNEQFF
TRBJ1-2 | TRBV5-1 | - | - | TGCGCCAGCAACTTGGGGCAGGGGAATGGCTACACCTTC | CASNLGQGNGYTF
TRBJ2-1 | TRBV20-1 | once | - | TGCAGTGCTAGAGATGAAACGGGCCTTTCCTACAATGAGCAGTTCTTC | CSARDETGLSYNEQFF
TRBJ1-5 | TRBV15 | few | - | TGTGCCACCAGCAGACAACGGGGCGATCAGCCCCAGCATTTT | CATSRQRGDQPQHF
TRBJ1-1 | TRBV6-5 | - | - | TGTGCCAGCAGTTTAGTTGGTGTGGGTTTGAACACTGAAGCTTTCTTT | CASSLVGVGLNTEAFF
TRBJ2-3 | TRBV6-1 | - | - | TGTGCCAGCAGTAGAGATACGCAGTATTTT | CASSRDTQYF
TRBJ1-1 | TRBV6-1 | - | TRBD1 | TGTGCCAGCTCGACAGGGGGCACTGAAGCTTTCTTT | CASSTGGTEAFF
TRBJ1-2 | TRBV19 | - | - | TGTGCCAGTAGGCCACAGGGTTTCTATGGCTACACCTTC | CASRPQGFYGYTF
TRBJ2-5 | TRBV4-2 | few | TRBD1 | TGTGCCAGCAGCCAGGGACAGGGGGGGGAGACCCAGTACTTC | CASSQGQGGETQYF
TRBJ1-1 | TRBV19 | - | TRBD1 | TGTGCCAGCGCGTGGACAGGGGGACCTGAAGCTTTCTTT | CASAWTGGPEAFF
TRBJ1-2 | TRBV6-1 | - | - | TGTGCCAGCAGTGGGAAGGGAGGCGGCTACACCTTC | CASSGKGGGYTF
TRBJ2-5 | TRBV6-2/TRBV6-3 | - | - | TGTGCCAGCAGCCTACGCGGGGAGACCCAGTACTTC | CASSLRGETQYF
TRBJ1-5 | TRBV12-3/TRBV12-4 | few | TRBD1 | TGTGCCAGCAGCCTTACAGGGGGCAACGATCAGCCCCAGCATTTT | CASSLTGGNDQPQHF